These T cell receptor beta chains were read from a single sample in a study of blood T cell repertoires in COVID-19. Sequencing used immunoSEQ multiplex PCR; TCRdb keeps in-frame clones, though not all of them. Of over 120,000 clones in the sample, around nine tenths were seen once. Sequenced material: peripheral blood. The receptor source for this set is a man between 60 and 75 years old with active or convalescent COVID-19. Both conserved end residues are part of each CDR3. A D gene is named only where the DNA matches it firmly. Only part of the rows carry a size: once, few, many, or a class if the clone is expanded.

J,V,D,size,CDR3,DNA
TRBJ1-2,TRBV7-2,-,-,CASSLGPGDGYTF,TGTGCCAGCAGCTTAGGTCCAGGGGACGGCTACACCTTC
TRBJ2-1,TRBV5-5,-,-,CASSLGRGTLYNEQFF,TGTGCCAGCAGCTTGGGGCGGGGCACCCTCTACAATGAGCAGTTCTTC
TRBJ2-3,TRBV5-1,TRBD2,once,CASSLVALAGATDTQYF,TGCGCCAGCAGCTTGGTTGCGCTAGCGGGGGCCACAGATACGCAGTATTTT
TRBJ2-1,TRBV24-1,-,-,CATSGGSGQGHEQFF,TGTGCCACCAGTGGGGGCAGTGGGCAGGGCCATGAGCAGTTCTTC
TRBJ2-3,TRBV19,TRBD2,-,CASSMGGPRDTQYF,TGTGCCAGTAGTATGGGAGGGCCTCGCGATACGCAGTATTTT
TRBJ2-4,TRBV2,TRBD1,-,CASSEGDRWIQYF,TGTGCCAGCAGTGAGGGGGACAGGTGGATTCAGTACTTC
TRBJ1-5,TRBV5-1,TRBD1,-,CASSPGTDGMGNQPQHF,TGCGCCAGCAGCCCGGGGACAGATGGGATGGGCAATCAGCCCCAGCATTTT
TRBJ2-2,TRBV10-3,TRBD2,once,CAISESISGAITGELFF,TGTGCCATCAGTGAGTCGATTAGCGGGGCGATCACCGGGGAGCTGTTTTTT
TRBJ1-2,TRBV6-2/TRBV6-3,TRBD1,-,CASSYSGDRGVYTF,TGTGCCAGCAGTTACTCCGGGGACAGGGGTGTCTACACCTTC
TRBJ2-7,TRBV6-2/TRBV6-3,TRBD1,-,CASSGGQARDEQYF,TGTGCCAGCAGTGGGGGACAGGCGAGGGACGAGCAGTACTTC
TRBJ2-5,TRBV6-5,TRBD2,-,CASINRGDWGETQYF,TGTGCCAGCATTAACCGGGGGGACTGGGGGGAGACCCAGTACTTC
TRBJ1-1,TRBV21-1,-,once,CASSKDLHGRNTEAFF,TGTGCCAGCAGCAAAGATCTTCACGGTAGGAACACTGAAGCTTTCTTT
TRBJ1-1,TRBV19,-,once,CASSSDSLNTEAFF,TGTGCCAGTAGTAGCGACAGCTTGAACACTGAAGCTTTCTTT
TRBJ2-6,TRBV30,-,few,CAWRPRGALRGGANVLTF,TGTGCCTGGAGGCCTCGGGGGGCCCTGAGGGGTGGGGCCAACGTCCTGACTTTC
TRBJ2-1,TRBV11-1,TRBD1,-,CASSSKTGLKNEQFF,TGTGCCAGCAGCTCCAAGACAGGGCTAAAAAATGAGCAGTTCTTC
TRBJ1-2,TRBV5-4,-,-,CASSLLDRNHGYTF,TGTGCCAGCAGCTTACTCGACAGAAATCATGGCTACACCTTC
TRBJ1-1,TRBV19,-,-,CASRIWDGRNTEAFF,TGTGCCAGTAGGATATGGGACGGGAGGAACACTGAAGCTTTCTTT
TRBJ2-7,TRBV25-1,TRBD1,-,CASSDRGRDEQYF,TGTGCCAGCAGTGACAGGGGGCGTGACGAGCAGTACTTC
TRBJ2-7,TRBV4-1,TRBD2,few,CASSQSGTSGGSDEQYF,TGCGCCAGCAGCCAGTCGGGGACTAGCGGGGGATCAGACGAGCAGTACTTC
TRBJ2-1,TRBV11-3,-,-,CASSQSFGQSNEQFF,TGTGCCAGCAGCCAATCCTTCGGACAGAGCAATGAGCAGTTCTTC
TRBJ1-5,TRBV18,-,-,CASSREGNQPQHF,TGTGCCAGCTCACGGGAGGGGAATCAGCCCCAGCATTTT
TRBJ2-3,TRBV28,TRBD1,-,CASSTDRGSDTQYF,TGTGCCAGCAGTACGGACAGGGGTTCAGATACGCAGTATTTT
TRBJ2-3,TRBV19,-,once,CATGGRGSTDTQYF,TGTGCCACTGGGGGGCGGGGGAGCACAGATACGCAGTATTTT
TRBJ2-7,TRBV28,TRBD2,-,CASSLQTSLSYEQYF,TGTGCCAGCAGTTTACAGACTAGCCTCTCCTACGAGCAGTACTTC
TRBJ1-4,TRBV7-9,-,-,CASSLGETTNEKLFF,TGTGCCAGCAGCTTAGGAGAGACAACTAATGAAAAACTGTTTTTT
TRBJ1-1,TRBV6-1,-,-,CASSEAAGTPNTEAFF,TGTGCCAGCAGTGAAGCTGCCGGGACACCGAACACTGAAGCTTTCTTT
TRBJ2-6,TRBV6-5,-,-,CASRRDSGANVLTF,TGTGCCAGCAGACGAGACTCTGGGGCCAACGTCCTGACTTTC
TRBJ2-7,TRBV28,TRBD1,-,CASRPTGVSYEQYF,TGTGCCAGCAGGCCCACAGGGGTGTCCTACGAGCAGTACTTC
TRBJ2-3,TRBV21-1,-,-,CASSLGLLFFTDTQYF,TGTGCCAGCAGCCTGGGACTGTTATTTTTCACAGATACGCAGTATTTT
TRBJ1-5,TRBV28,-,-,CASSLQGTRPQHF,TGTGCCAGCAGTTTACAGGGGACCAGACCCCAGCATTTT
TRBJ1-5,TRBV4-2,TRBD1,-,CASSPGTARDQPQHF,TGTGCCAGCAGCCCCGGGACAGCCAGGGACCAGCCCCAGCATTTT
TRBJ2-7,TRBV4-2,-,-,CASSQDSSPDYEQYF,TGTGCCAGCAGCCAGGACTCGTCCCCTGACTACGAGCAGTACTTC
TRBJ2-1,TRBV3-1/TRBV3-2,TRBD2,-,CASSRRPGLAGNEQFF,TGTGCCAGCAGCCGCCGACCGGGACTAGCGGGCAATGAGCAGTTCTTC
TRBJ1-2,TRBV28,-,once,CASSNTDYGYTF,TGTGCCAGCAGCAATACGGACTATGGCTACACCTTC
TRBJ1-5,TRBV2,-,-,CASSRIQGRQVRDQPQHF,TGTGCCAGCAGTCGGATCCAGGGAAGACAGGTGCGCGATCAGCCCCAGCATTTT
TRBJ1-1,TRBV19,TRBD1,-,CASSIWAGGVRTEAFF,TGTGCCAGTAGTATATGGGCAGGGGGCGTGAGGACTGAAGCTTTCTTT
TRBJ1-6,TRBV9,-,-,CASSDRHDSSPLHF,TGTGCCAGCAGCGACCGGCATGACAGTTCACCCCTCCACTTT
TRBJ2-7,TRBV19,TRBD1,-,CASSRTGGEQYF,TGTGCCAGTAGCAGGACAGGGGGCGAGCAGTACTTC
TRBJ2-7,TRBV7-2,-,-,CASSFGTMRSYEQYF,TGTGCCAGCAGCTTCGGGACAATGAGATCCTACGAGCAGTACTTC
TRBJ2-2,TRBV2,-,once,CASTKGRGNTGELFF,TGTGCCAGCACCAAGGGCAGGGGAAACACCGGGGAGCTGTTTTTT
TRBJ1-5,TRBV24-1,-,-,CATSDPRVVNQPQHF,TGTGCCACCAGCGACCCCAGGGTAGTCAATCAGCCCCAGCATTTT
TRBJ2-5,TRBV10-3,-,-,CATSDGVQETQYF,TGTGCCACGTCGGACGGGGTTCAAGAGACCCAGTACTTC
TRBJ1-2,TRBV29-1,TRBD1,few,CSVDRGLGYGYTF,TGCAGCGTCGACAGGGGGTTAGGCTATGGCTACACCTTC
TRBJ1-4,TRBV2,-,-,CASRRVVNEKLFF,TGTGCCAGCAGGAGGGTCGTGAATGAAAAACTGTTTTTT
TRBJ1-5,TRBV2,-,-,CASSDRNQPQHF,TGTGCCAGCAGTGACAGGAATCAGCCCCAGCATTTT
TRBJ2-7,TRBV7-6,TRBD1,once,CASSLEGRGFGEQYF,TGTGCCAGCAGCTTAGAAGGCAGGGGGTTCGGCGAGCAGTACTTC
TRBJ1-6,TRBV6-5,-,-,CASTPLTADSPLHF,TGTGCCAGCACCCCTCTCACAGCGGATTCACCCCTCCACTTT
TRBJ1-1,TRBV4-3,TRBD1,-,CASSQEGQGNTEAFF,TGCGCCAGCAGCCAAGAGGGACAGGGAAACACTGAAGCTTTCTTT
TRBJ2-7,TRBV19,TRBD2,-,CASSPPFRAGGRMEQYF,TGTGCCAGTAGTCCGCCCTTCCGGGCGGGAGGCCGTATGGAGCAGTACTTC
TRBJ2-1,TRBV27,-,-,CASSLLADWPSSYNEQFF,TGTGCCAGCAGTTTACTTGCAGACTGGCCCAGCTCCTACAATGAGCAGTTCTTC